The 7 T cell receptor beta chains reported below all come from one sample, sequenced in a study of patients and donors after allogeneic stem cell transplantation. TCRdb independently ran MiXCR on the RT-PCR reads; one entry per CDR3 protein. The top ten hold around a tenth of the sample, which has about 200,000 distinct CDR3 sequences, around 41% seen once. The sequenced sample consisted of blood, either unsorted or a sorted T cell fraction (not recorded which). All receptors come from a human donor who was either an allogeneic HSCT recipient or a stem cell or donor lymphocyte infusion donor (not recorded which). It is not recorded whose cells these are; they may come from a transplant donor.

J is TRBJ1-5 and V is TRBV28; D is unclear. The CDR3 consists of 12 residues. V gave up 6 bases and J gave up 6 bases, with 9 bases separating them. Germline values: CDR1 MDHEN, CDR2 SYDVKM. DNA of the CDR3: TGTGCCAGCAGCTCTCGGCCTCAGCCCCAGCATTTT. Translation: CASSSRPQPQHF.

The chain has TRBV28 and TRBJ1-5; a weak D match, TRBD1 (6 bases). Trimming removed 6 bases from V and 6 bases from J, with 12 bases in between. The CDR3 is made up of 13 amino acids. Germline CDR1 reads MDHEN; CDR2 reads SYDVKM. The CDR3 region is CASRAQGSQPQHF. The CDR3 DNA follows: TGTGCCAGCAGGGCACAGGGTAGTCAGCCCCAGCATTTT. The entire variable domain, with the rest obtained from reference TRBV28 and TRBJ1-5, is as follows: DVKVTQSSRYLVKRTGEKVFLECVQDMDHENMFWYRQDPGLGLRLIYFSYDVKMKEKGDIPEGYSVSREKKERFSLILESASTNQTSMYLCASRAQGSQPQHFGDGTRLSIL.

This clonotype was observed a few times. The chain has TRBV7-9 and TRBJ1-1, with D perhaps matching TRBD1 (5 bases). Germline CDR1 and CDR2: SEHNR and FQNEAQ (reference sequence). V lost 3 bases, J lost 3 bases, and 8 bases lay in between. The CDR3 has 13 amino acids. CDR3 sequence reads: CASSLTADTEAFF. CDR3 in DNA: TGTGCCAGCAGCTTGACAGCGGACACTGAAGCTTTCTTT. Using reference TRBV7-9 and TRBJ1-1 for the parts outside the CDR3, the full variable domain is DTGVSQNPRHKITKRGQNVTFRCDPISEHNRLYWYRQTLGQGPEFLTYFQNEAQLEKSRLLSDRFSAERPKGSFSTLEIQRTEQGDSAMYLCASSLTADTEAFFGQGTRLTVV.

Only one count was recorded for this clonotype. For the CDR3, the DNA is TGTGCCAGCAGCGCGGTTGTCCGGGACGGAGGATCTTTCTACGAGCAGTACTTC. Amino acid sequence: CASSAVVRDGGSFYEQYF. The gene calls are TRBV21-1 and TRBJ2-7; TRBD1 reflects the table's D call only, with no check against the DNA. TRBV21-1 counts as a pseudogene. The CDR3 length is 18 residues.

The rearrangement links TRBV20-1 to TRBJ2-2, with D perhaps matching TRBD2 (5 bases). Germline V gene sequence: CDR1 DFQATT, CDR2 SNEGSKA (reference sequence). The ends were cut back, 1 base at V and 7 bases at J, with 13 bases in the middle. The CDR3 loop spans 14 amino acids. The CDR3 is CSARAISGHGELFF. The CDR3 DNA reads TGCAGTGCTAGAGCGATCAGCGGCCACGGGGAGCTGTTTTTT.

This rearrangement joins TRBV4-2 to TRBJ2-2, with D perhaps TRBD2 (5 bases). Germline V lookup: CDR1 LGHNA, CDR2 YNFKEQ. The germline V and J ends were trimmed by 0 bases and 6 bases, with 14 bases remaining between them. The CDR3 runs to 16 residues. This CDR3 reads CASSQEALAGAGELFF. CDR3 nucleotide sequence: TGTGCCAGCAGCCAAGAGGCCCTAGCTGGCGCCGGGGAGCTGTTTTTT.

The chain couples TRBV12-3 or TRBV12-4 to TRBJ1-5, with TRBD1 matching over 11 bases. V gave up 3 bases and J gave up 0 bases; unmatched junction bases: 13. The CDR3 extends over 20 amino acids. This CDR3 is CASSFVSGTGGTLSNQPQHF. DNA of the CDR3: TGTGCCAGCAGTTTCGTATCCGGGACAGGGGGAACCCTTAGCAATCAGCCCCAGCATTTT.